This is a list of T cell receptor beta chains from one sample in a study of cytomegalovirus exposure and HLA in healthy donors. Generated by immunoSEQ multiplex PCR, the TCRdb table keeps only in-frame clones and is missing some. The sample includes tens of thousands of clones, 82% seen only once; the top ten take approximately 2.8%. Specimen: PBMCs. The receptors derive from a woman younger than 35 in good health and CMV-seronegative. Each CDR3 is given with its conserved first and last residue. The D gene is left open where the match is weak. Clone size, where shown, is once, few, many, or a class for clones that have expanded.

few TRBJ2-7 TRBV6-1 10 . CASSTVKQYF TGTGCCAGCAGTACAGTAAAGCAGTACTTC
. TRBJ1-2 TRBV9 14 . CASSVEQGGYGYTF TGTGCCAGCAGCGTAGAGCAGGGCGGCTATGGCTACACCTTC
. TRBJ1-4 TRBV7-9 11 . CASTSNEKLFF TGTGCCAGCACCTCTAATGAAAAACTGTTTTTT
. TRBJ1-5 TRBV7-9 14 . CASSPGGGHQPQHF TGTGCCAGCAGCCCTGGGGGGGGCCATCAGCCCCAGCATTTT
. TRBJ2-7 TRBV11-2 16 TRBD1 CASSLGGGTVSYEQYF TGTGCCAGCAGCTTAGGAGGGGGCACGGTCTCCTACGAGCAGTACTTC
. TRBJ1-1 TRBV5-4 14 . CASSLDVRNTEAFF TGTGCCAGCAGCTTGGATGTGAGGAACACTGAAGCTTTCTTT
. TRBJ2-3 TRBV10-1 14 . CASSDSGSTDTQYF TGCGCCAGCAGTGACTCGGGAAGCACAGATACGCAGTATTTT
. TRBJ1-6 TRBV5-1 15 . CASSLTGTINSPLHF TGCGCCAGCAGCTTGACAGGCACCATTAATTCACCCCTCCACTTT
. TRBJ2-6 TRBV28 19 . CASSSLSSGLRSGANVLTF TGTGCCAGCAGTTCCCTCTCCTCGGGACTTCGATCTGGGGCCAACGTCCTGACTTTC
. TRBJ2-6 TRBV18 19 TRBD1 CASSPMMGQGVTGANLLTF TGTGCCAGCTCGCCCATGATGGGCCAGGGGGTAACTGGGGCCAACCTCCTGACTTTC